This T cell receptor (beta chain) is drawn from a study of T cell responses to AZD1222 COVID-19 vaccine. Regarding this clone: Its target is not known. An end of the junction differs from the germline gene, which may be a read error.

The study, taken as a whole, reports: Vaccine-related CD4 TCRs covered spike, predominating at 160-218 and 743-854.

CDR1 is SGHTA, CDR2 FQGNSA, per germline. The CDR3 has 14 residues. Produced via immunoSEQ multiplex PCR; TCRdb's table is partial and in-frame only. The table lists 150,000 to 200,000 clones, around 92% of them singletons. This TCR was sampled from an adult in good health. Sequencing was performed on peripheral blood, taken on day 0 of AZD1222 vaccination. This chain connects TRBV7-2 to TRBJ2-1; D is ambiguous. The CDR3 is CASSLNTVVVKMVF. DNA for the CDR3: TGTGCCAGCAGCTTAAATACGGTAGTGGTAAAAATGGTCTTC.